One and the same sample provided the 12 T cell receptor beta chains below, sequenced in a study of T cells in localized non-small cell lung cancer (dated by TCRdb to 2020 to 2022). The library was made by the immunoSEQ multiplex PCR assay. Sourced from immuneACCESS, this table was stored by TCRdb with only in-frame sequences that have V and J called. A share of the clones is absent; for the studies checked, an unresolved V gene accounts for under half, and the remainder has no known explanation. The sample table shows under 50,000 clones, and roughly 85% are seen once. Jointly, the top ten make up over 5.5% of the sample. The input for sequencing was peripheral blood mononuclear cells, taken before any cancer treatment. These receptors originate from a male donor at least 60 years old with stage II lung adenocarcinoma.

The table lists this clone with a few counts. This chain uses TRBV7-9 with TRBJ1-2, with D unresolved. The CDR3 has 11 residues. Deletions cut 5 bases from V and 4 bases from J, with 5 bases between. Per the germline V gene, CDR1 is SEHNR and CDR2 is FQNEAQ (reference sequence). This CDR3 reads CASSGPYGYTF. CDR3 DNA: TGTGCCAGCAGCGGACCCTATGGCTACACCTTC.

This chain connects TRBV5-1 to TRBJ2-3; 8 nucleotides align to TRBD1. Germline CDR1 and CDR2: SGHRS and YFSETQ. This CDR3 is built from 16 residues. V was clipped by 0 bases and J by 2 bases; unmatched bases: 5. The CDR3 nucleotides read TGCGCCAGCAGCTTGGACCAGGGGGCGGTCACAGATACGCAGTATTTT. It translates to CASSLDQGAVTDTQYF.

This clone occurred a few times. The J gene is TRBJ1-2, the V gene TRBV2, with D perhaps TRBD1 (5 bases). V was trimmed by 6 bases and J by 0 bases, leaving 11 bases between them. Germline V gene data show CDR1 as SNHLY and CDR2 as FYNNEI. There are 14 residues in the CDR3. CDR3: CASRVRTTNYGYTF. CDR3 sequence (DNA): TGTGCCAGCAGGGTCCGGACAACTAACTATGGCTACACCTTC.

This chain links TRBV5-8 with TRBJ1-1; 8 positions match TRBD1. CDR3 length equals 13 residues. V was clipped by 3 bases and J by 5 bases; unmatched bases: 3. Germline V gene lookup returns CDR1 SGHTS and CDR2 YDEGEE. The CDR3 coding sequence is TGTGCCAGCAGCTACAGGGGGGGGACTGAAGCTTTCTTT. Translation: CASSYRGGTEAFF.

V usage is TRBV10-3 and J usage is TRBJ1-4; TRBD1 matches at 7 bases. Germline CDR1 reads ENHRY; CDR2 reads SYGVKD. This CDR3 has 13 amino acids. Trimming took 10 bases from V and 10 from J; bases not matched to a gene: 12. The CDR3 loop reads CATRDDSGGKLFF. The CDR3 nucleotides are TGTGCCACGAGGGACGACTCAGGGGGAAAACTGTTTTTT.

The genes are TRBV7-2 and TRBJ1-1; D is ambiguous. Trimming took off 5 bases at V and 0 bases at J, with 7 bases between the two ends. The germline gives CDR1 SGHTA, CDR2 FQGNSA. This CDR3 is 13 amino acids long. DNA of the CDR3: TGTGCCAGCAGCCGACACTTGAACACTGAAGCTTTCTTT. The encoded protein is CASSRHLNTEAFF.

The V call is TRBV5-6, the J call TRBJ1-2; tentatively, D is TRBD1 (5 bases). The CDR3 runs 14 residues. With 4 bases removed from V and 6 bases from J, the gap between germline ends came to 16 bases. Looked up from germline, CDR1 is SGHDT and CDR2 is YYEEEE. The CDR3 is CASSLGPPNHGYTF. For the CDR3, the DNA is TGTGCCAGCAGCCTGGGACCGCCGAACCATGGCTACACCTTC.

This rearrangement joins TRBV5-1 to TRBJ2-5; 9 nucleotides align to TRBD1. Germline loops: CDR1 SGHRS, CDR2 YFSETQ. V was clipped by 3 bases and J by 1 base; unmatched bases: 4. The CDR3 has 15 residues. The CDR3 sequence is CASSSGQGGQETQYF. CDR3 nucleotides: TGCGCCAGCAGCTCGGGACAGGGAGGCCAAGAGACCCAGTACTTC.

This clone was observed once. The chain has TRBV2 and TRBJ2-1; 7 bases are shared with TRBD2. Trimming removed 5 bases from V and 0 bases from J; junction bases left unmatched: 4. The germline gives CDR1 SNHLY, CDR2 FYNNEI. This CDR3 spans 15 amino acids. The chain's CDR3 is CASSLAVSSYNEQFF. CDR3 sequence (DNA): TGTGCCAGCAGTCTAGCGGTCAGCTCCTACAATGAGCAGTTCTTC.

V and J are TRBV7-8 and TRBJ1-1; D is uncertain. The germline CDR1 and CDR2 sequences are SGHVS and FQNEAQ. The CDR3 totals 13 residues. The V gene lost 7 bases and the J gene lost 0 bases, with 9 bases spanning the gap. The CDR3 is CASTPGMNTEAFF. The CDR3 coding sequence is TGTGCCAGCACCCCCGGGATGAACACTGAAGCTTTCTTT.

The chain is built from TRBV6-1 and TRBJ1-5; unclear D gene. The germline V and J ends were trimmed by 6 bases and 4 bases, with 13 bases remaining between them. This CDR3 is built from 14 residues. Germline V gene sequence: CDR1 MNHNS, CDR2 SASEGT. CDR3 bases: TGTGCCAGCAGCGGGGAAAGGCGTAATCAGCCCCAGCATTTT. Translation gives CASSGERRNQPQHF.

The J gene is TRBJ2-5, the V gene TRBV18; no definite D call. The CDR3 length is 13 residues. Germline V CDR1 and CDR2: KGHSH, LQKENI. Trimming removed 1 base at V and 6 bases at J, with 9 bases between. CDR3 sequence (DNA): TGTGCCAGCTCACCACAGGATAGGCAGACCCAGTACTTC. Translated: CASSPQDRQTQYF.